This T cell receptor (beta chain) came from a study of OX40 agonist ivuxolimab in advanced cancers. Study details: Enrollees could have had prior anti-PD-1, anti-PD-L1 or anti-CTLA-4 therapy, which under 50% had received.

Overall study findings and caveats: Nonresponders included some who also had low normalized T-cell clonal expansion.

On this clone: The antigen remains unidentified.

Clones were read by immunoSEQ multiplex PCR, and TCRdb kept only the in-frame ones, dropping some. The data show 50,000 to 65,000 clones, around nine tenths seen once. Sample: CD4+ or CD8+ T cells sorted from blood, taken in a trial of the OX40 agonist ivuxolimab. The clonotype was recovered from an adult with an advanced solid tumor such as melanoma, head and neck, liver or kidney cancer.

For the CDR3, the DNA is TGTGCCAGCAGCTTAGACGGGTTTTCACAGAAAAACATTCAGTACTTC. Encoded protein: CASSLDGFSQKNIQYF. The chain uses TRBV11-2 and TRBJ2-4; D call uncertain. Trimming removed 0 bases at V and 4 bases at J, with 13 bases between. The V gene's germline CDR1 is SGHAT and CDR2 FQNNGV. The CDR3 length is 16 residues.